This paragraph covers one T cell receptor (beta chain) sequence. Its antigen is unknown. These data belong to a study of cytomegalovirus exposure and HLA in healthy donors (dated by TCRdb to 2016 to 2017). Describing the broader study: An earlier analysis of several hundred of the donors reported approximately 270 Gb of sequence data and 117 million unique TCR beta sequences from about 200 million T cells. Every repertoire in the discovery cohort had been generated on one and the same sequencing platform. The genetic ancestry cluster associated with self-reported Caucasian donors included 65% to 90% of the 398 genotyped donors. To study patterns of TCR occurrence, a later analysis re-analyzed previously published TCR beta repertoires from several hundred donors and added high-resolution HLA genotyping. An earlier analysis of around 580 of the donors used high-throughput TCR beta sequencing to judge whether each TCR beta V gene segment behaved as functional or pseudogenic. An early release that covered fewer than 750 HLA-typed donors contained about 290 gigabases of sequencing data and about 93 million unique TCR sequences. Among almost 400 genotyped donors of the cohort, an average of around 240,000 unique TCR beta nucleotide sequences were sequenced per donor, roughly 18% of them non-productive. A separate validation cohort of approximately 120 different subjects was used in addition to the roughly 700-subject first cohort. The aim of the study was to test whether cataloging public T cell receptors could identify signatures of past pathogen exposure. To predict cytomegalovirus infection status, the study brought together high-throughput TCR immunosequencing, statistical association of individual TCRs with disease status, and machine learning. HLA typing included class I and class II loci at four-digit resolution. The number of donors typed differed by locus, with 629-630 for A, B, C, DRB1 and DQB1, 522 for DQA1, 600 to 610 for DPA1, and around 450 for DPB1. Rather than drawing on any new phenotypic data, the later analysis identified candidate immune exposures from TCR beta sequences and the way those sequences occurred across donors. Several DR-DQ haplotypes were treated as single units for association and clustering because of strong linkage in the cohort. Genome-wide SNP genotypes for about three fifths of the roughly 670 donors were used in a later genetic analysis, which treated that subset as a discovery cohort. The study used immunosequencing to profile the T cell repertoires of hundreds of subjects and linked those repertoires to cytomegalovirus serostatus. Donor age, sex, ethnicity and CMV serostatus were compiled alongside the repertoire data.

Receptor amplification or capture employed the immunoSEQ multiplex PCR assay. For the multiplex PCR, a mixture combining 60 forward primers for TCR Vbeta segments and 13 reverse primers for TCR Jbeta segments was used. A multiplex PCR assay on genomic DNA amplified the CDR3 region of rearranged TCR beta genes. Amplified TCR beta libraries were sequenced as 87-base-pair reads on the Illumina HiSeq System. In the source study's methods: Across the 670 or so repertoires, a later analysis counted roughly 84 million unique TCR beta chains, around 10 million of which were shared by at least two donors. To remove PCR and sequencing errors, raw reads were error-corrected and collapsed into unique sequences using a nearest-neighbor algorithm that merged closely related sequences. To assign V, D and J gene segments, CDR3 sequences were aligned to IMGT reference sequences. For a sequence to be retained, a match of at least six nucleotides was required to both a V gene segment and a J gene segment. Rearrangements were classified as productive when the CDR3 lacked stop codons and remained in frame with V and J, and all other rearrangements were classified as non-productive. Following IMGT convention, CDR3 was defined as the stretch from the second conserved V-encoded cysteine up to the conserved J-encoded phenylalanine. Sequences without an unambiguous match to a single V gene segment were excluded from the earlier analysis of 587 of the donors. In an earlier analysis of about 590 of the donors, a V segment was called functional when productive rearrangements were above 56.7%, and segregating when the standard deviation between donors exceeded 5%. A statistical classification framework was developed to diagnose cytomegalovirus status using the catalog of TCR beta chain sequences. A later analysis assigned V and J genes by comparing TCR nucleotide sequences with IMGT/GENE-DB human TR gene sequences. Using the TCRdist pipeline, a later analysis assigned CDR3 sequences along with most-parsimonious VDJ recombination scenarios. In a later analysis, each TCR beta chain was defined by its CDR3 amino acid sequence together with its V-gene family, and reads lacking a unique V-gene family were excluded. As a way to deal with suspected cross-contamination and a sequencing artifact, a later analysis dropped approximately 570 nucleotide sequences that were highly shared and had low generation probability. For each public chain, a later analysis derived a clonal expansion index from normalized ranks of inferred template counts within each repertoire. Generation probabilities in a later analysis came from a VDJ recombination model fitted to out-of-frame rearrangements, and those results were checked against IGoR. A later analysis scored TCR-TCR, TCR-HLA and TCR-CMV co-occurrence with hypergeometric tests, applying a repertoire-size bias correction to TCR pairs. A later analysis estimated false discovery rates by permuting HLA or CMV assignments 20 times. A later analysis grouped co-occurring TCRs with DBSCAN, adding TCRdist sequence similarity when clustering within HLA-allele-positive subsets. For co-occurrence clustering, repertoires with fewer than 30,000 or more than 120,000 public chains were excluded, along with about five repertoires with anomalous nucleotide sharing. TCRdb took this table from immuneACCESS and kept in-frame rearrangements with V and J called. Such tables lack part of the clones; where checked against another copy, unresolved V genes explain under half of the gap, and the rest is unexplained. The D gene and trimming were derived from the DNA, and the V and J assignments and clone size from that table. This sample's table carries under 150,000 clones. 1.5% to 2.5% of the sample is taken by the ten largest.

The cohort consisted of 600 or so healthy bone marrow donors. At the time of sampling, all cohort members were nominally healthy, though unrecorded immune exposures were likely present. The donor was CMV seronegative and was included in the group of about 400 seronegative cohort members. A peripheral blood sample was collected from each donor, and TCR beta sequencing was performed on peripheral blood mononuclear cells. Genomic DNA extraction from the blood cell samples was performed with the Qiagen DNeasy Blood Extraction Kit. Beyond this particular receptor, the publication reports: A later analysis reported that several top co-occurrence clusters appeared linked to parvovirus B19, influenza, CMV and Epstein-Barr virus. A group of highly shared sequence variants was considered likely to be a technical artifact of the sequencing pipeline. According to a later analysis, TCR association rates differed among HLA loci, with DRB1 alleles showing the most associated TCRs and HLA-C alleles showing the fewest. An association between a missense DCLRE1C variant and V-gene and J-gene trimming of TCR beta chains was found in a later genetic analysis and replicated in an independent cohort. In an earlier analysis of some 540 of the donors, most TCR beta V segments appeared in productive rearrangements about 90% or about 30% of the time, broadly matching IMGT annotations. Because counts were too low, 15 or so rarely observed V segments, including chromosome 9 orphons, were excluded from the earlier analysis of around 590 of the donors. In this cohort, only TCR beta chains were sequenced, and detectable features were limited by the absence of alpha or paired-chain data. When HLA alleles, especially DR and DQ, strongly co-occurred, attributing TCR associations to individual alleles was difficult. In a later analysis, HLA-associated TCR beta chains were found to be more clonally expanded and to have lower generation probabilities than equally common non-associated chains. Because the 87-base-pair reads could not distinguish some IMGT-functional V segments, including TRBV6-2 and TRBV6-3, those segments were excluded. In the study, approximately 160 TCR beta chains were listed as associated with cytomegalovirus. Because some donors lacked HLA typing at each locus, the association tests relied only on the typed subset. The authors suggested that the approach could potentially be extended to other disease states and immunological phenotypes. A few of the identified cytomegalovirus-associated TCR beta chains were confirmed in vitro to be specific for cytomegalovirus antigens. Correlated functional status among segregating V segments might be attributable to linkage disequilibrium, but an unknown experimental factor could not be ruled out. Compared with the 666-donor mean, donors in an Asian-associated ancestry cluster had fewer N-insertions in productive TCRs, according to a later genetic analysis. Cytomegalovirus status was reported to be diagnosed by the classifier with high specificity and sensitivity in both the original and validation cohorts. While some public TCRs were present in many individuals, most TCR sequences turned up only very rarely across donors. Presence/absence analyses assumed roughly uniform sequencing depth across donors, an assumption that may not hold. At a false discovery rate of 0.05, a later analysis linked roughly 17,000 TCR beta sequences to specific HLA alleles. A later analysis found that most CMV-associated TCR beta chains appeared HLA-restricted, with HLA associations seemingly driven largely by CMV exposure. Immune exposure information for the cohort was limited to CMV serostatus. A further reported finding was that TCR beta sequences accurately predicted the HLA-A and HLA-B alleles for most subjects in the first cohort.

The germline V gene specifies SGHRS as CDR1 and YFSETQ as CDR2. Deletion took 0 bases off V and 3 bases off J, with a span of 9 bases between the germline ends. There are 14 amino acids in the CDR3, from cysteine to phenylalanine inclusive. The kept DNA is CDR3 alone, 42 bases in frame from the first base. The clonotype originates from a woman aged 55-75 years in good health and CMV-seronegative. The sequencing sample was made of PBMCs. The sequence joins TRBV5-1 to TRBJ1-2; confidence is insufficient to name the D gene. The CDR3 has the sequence CASSLGESHYGYTF. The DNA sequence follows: TGCGCCAGCAGCTTGGGGGAGTCGCACTATGGCTACACCTTC.